The entry below gives a single TCR beta chain sequence along with its context. This entry comes from a study of blood T cell repertoires in COVID-19. Whole-study context: Specimens from acute and convalescent COVID-19 originated in the United States, Italy and Spain. Nucleic acid was either cDNA or gDNA, and it came from T cells, B-cell-depleted T cells, or PBMCs.

V dropped 5 bases and J dropped 9 bases, with 20 bases sitting between them. This CDR3 is 16 amino acids long. Germline-derived CDR1 and CDR2 are MNHEY and SMNVEV (reference sequence). Followed longitudinally, the Seattle patients had been enrolled during active infection. As originally analysed: Researchers report that nucleated cell counts were estimated from reference gene primer amplification. Only in-frame clones appear in the TCRdb table, and some are missing; sequencing was by immunoSEQ multiplex PCR. Clonal size and the V and J genes are those of that table, whereas D and trimming came from the DNA. The sample consists of approximately 330,000 clones, over 80% of them appearing once.

The sequence derives from a man aged 30 to 39 with COVID-19, enrolled during active disease. Sequences were obtained from peripheral blood. This chain joins TRBV27 and TRBJ1-6; D may be TRBD1 (5 bases). CDR3 residues: CASSPYLTGIGSPLHF. CDR3 coding DNA: TGTGCCAGCAGTCCCTACCTAACAGGAATCGGTTCACCCCTCCACTTT.